The 18 T cell receptor beta chains listed next were all sequenced from one sample in a study of identical twins listed by TCRdb under 2016. Library construction relied on 5' RACE. Sequencing was performed on an Illumina HiSeq 2000. Starting from the raw public reads, TCRdb applied fastp trimming at Q25, assembled clones with MiXCR and retained in-frame beta chains. Identical CDR3 proteins give one entry, which carries the most common genes and DNA. In this sample the table shows 200,000 to 250,000 distinct CDR3 sequences, 6.5% to 8.5% of which occur a single time. Less than 2% of the sample goes to the ten largest clones. The data also belong to a second study, concerning yellow fever vaccine responses in identical twins.

The sequenced sample consisted of memory (CD45RO+) T cells sorted from blood. Per the publication, the cell subset or site label means: CD45RO+ enriched T cells. The receptors derive from a woman aged 18-35 years in good health.

Only a few counts were recorded for this clonotype. The chain has TRBV7-9 and TRBJ2-5; D might be TRBD1 (6 bases). V dropped 3 bases and J dropped 5 bases, with 16 bases sitting between them. Germline V CDR1 and CDR2: SEHNR, FQNEAQ (reference sequence). The CDR3 has 15 residues. CDR3 DNA sequence: TGTGCCAGCAGCTTCAGTGGGATTACAGGGGAGACCCAGTACTTC. Its protein is CASSFSGITGETQYF.

As to this clonotype: One junction end does not reproduce the germline sequence, and a read error may be involved. V gene TRBV12-3 or TRBV12-4 combines with J gene TRBJ2-3; 8 bases are shared with TRBD2. CDR3 length: 15 amino acids. CDR3 protein: CASSIAGIGTDTQYF. In DNA form, the CDR3 reads TGTGCCAGCAGTATAGCGGGAATTGGAACAGATACGCAGTATTTT.

This clonotype was seen a few times. The CDR3 region has the DNA TGTGCCAGCAGTTCGCACAGGGTAGATACGCAGTATTTT. It encodes CASSSHRVDTQYF. The V call is TRBV6-5, the J call TRBJ2-3; tentatively, D is TRBD1 (6 bases). Germline values: CDR1 MNHEY, CDR2 SVGAGI. This CDR3 is 13 amino acids long. The germline V and J ends were trimmed by 4 bases and 5 bases, with 10 bases remaining between them.

CDR3 loop: CAIGGREGEPQYF. CDR3 coding DNA: TGTGCCATCGGTGGGCGGGAGGGCGAGCCCCAGTACTTC. J is TRBJ2-5 and V is TRBV10-3, with 9 bases matching TRBD2. CDR3 length equals 13 residues. In germline, CDR1 is ENHRY, CDR2 SYGVKD. J lost 9 bases, V lost 8 bases, and 10 bases had no gene match.

This clonotype has only a few counts. The chain uses TRBV2 and TRBJ2-7; the match to TRBD1 covers 7 bases. Germline lookup yields CDR1 SNHLY and CDR2 FYNNEI. The V and J ends lost 6 bases and 1 base, in that order; junction bases with no gene match: 6. This CDR3 is 14 amino acids long. The CDR3 region is CASREQGSSYEQYF. The CDR3 DNA sequence: TGTGCCAGCAGGGAACAGGGGTCATCCTACGAGCAGTACTTC.

This clonotype was recorded at least ten times. V gene TRBV5-1 combines with J gene TRBJ1-1; possibly TRBD1 for D (5 bases). V lost 2 bases and J lost 4, with 9 bases in between. Germline lookup yields CDR1 SGHRS and CDR2 YFSETQ. This CDR3 spans 13 amino acids. DNA for the CDR3: TGCGCCAGCAGCTTTGGGGGTGTCACTGAAGCTTTCTTT. It yields the protein CASSFGGVTEAFF.

This clonotype was counted at least ten times. The rearrangement joins TRBV12-3 or TRBV12-4 to TRBJ2-5, with 9 bases fitting TRBD1. This CDR3 contains 15 residues. J was trimmed by 4 bases and V by 5 bases; bases with no gene match: 8. The CDR3 DNA follows: TGTGCCAGCAGTCGGAGACAGGGGGTCGTAGAGACCCAGTACTTC. Its translation: CASSRRQGVVETQYF.

This clonotype appeared many times. V and J are TRBV3-1 and TRBJ2-1, with TRBD2 identical over 7 bases. Germline loops: CDR1 LGHDT, CDR2 YNNKEL (reference sequence). With 6 bases clipped from V and 5 bases from J, the junction kept 10 bases outside the gene matches. This CDR3 is 15 amino acids long. The CDR3 loop reads CASRGWAGENNEQFF. CDR3 sequence (DNA): TGTGCCAGCAGGGGATGGGCGGGAGAAAACAATGAGCAGTTCTTC.

This clonotype was seen only a few times. The gene calls are TRBV10-2 and TRBJ2-3, with D possibly matching TRBD2 (6 bases). Germline values: CDR1 WSHSY, CDR2 SAAADI. There are 13 residues in the CDR3. The V end was cut by 6 bases, the J end by 4 bases, with 11 bases between. CDR3 nucleotides: TGCGCCAGCAGCGTCCCGGGGGCAGATACGCAGTATTTT. Translated: CASSVPGADTQYF.

This chain uses TRBV16 with TRBJ1-6; D possibly corresponds to TRBD1 (5 bases). Germline V gene data show CDR1 as KGHSY and CDR2 as FQNENV. There are 15 residues in the CDR3. V gave up 2 bases and J gave up 0 bases, with 5 bases separating them. In DNA, the CDR3 is TGTGCCAGCAGCCAAGACAGCTCCTATAATTCACCCCTCCACTTT. Translating it yields CASSQDSSYNSPLHF.

This clonotype has a handful of counts. The DNA for the CDR3 is TGTGCCATCCGACAGGGGTTTGATTCACCCCTCCACTTT. Protein: CAIRQGFDSPLHF. The chain combines TRBV10-3 with TRBJ1-6; TRBD1 aligns across 8 bases. The CDR3 totals 13 residues. The germline gives CDR1 ENHRY, CDR2 SYGVKD. The trim removed 8 bases at V and 8 bases at J, leaving 5 bases unmatched.

This clonotype was detected only a few times. One end of the junction fails to match germline, which may point to a read error. The chain combines TRBV27 with TRBJ2-7; D is undetermined. The CDR3 is 9 residues long. Germline V CDR1 and CDR2: MNHEY, SMNVEV (reference sequence). CDR3 sequence (DNA): TGTGCCAGCAGTTTATTTTTACGGTTC. This gives the protein CASSLFLRF.

This clonotype was found many times. J is TRBJ2-5 and V is TRBV5-6, with D possibly TRBD1 on 6 matching bases. The length of the CDR3 is 14 residues. The germline V and J ends were trimmed by 4 bases and 2 bases, with 12 bases remaining between them. Germline V lookup: CDR1 SGHDT, CDR2 YYEEEE. This chain's CDR3 is CASSLSGAQETQYF. DNA of the CDR3: TGTGCCAGCAGCCTTTCAGGGGCTCAAGAGACCCAGTACTTC. Looking up the rest from reference TRBV5-6 and TRBJ2-5 gives the full variable domain: DAGVTQSPTHLIKTRGQQVTLRCSPKSGHDTVSWYQQALGQGPQFIFQYYEEEERQRGNFPDRFSGHQFPNYSSELNVNALLLGDSALYLCASSLSGAQETQYFGPGTRLLVL.

This clonotype appeared a few times. The rearrangement joins TRBV6-1 to TRBJ1-5; tentative D call: TRBD1 (5 bases). Trimming removed 7 bases at V and 10 bases at J, with 14 bases between. This CDR3 contains 12 residues. Germline lookup yields CDR1 MNHNS and CDR2 SASEGT. CDR3 residues: CASKGSILPQHF. The CDR3 DNA reads TGTGCCAGCAAGGGGAGTATACTTCCCCAGCATTTT.

The chain carries TRBV20-1 and TRBJ2-1; 7 bases align to TRBD2. The CDR3 runs 14 residues. The ends lost 3 bases at V and 4 bases at J; junction bases unmatched: 6. CDR1 and CDR2 (germline): DFQATT, SNEGSKA (reference sequence). Written as DNA, the CDR3 is TGCAGTGCTAGGCTCGTAGCGGGTTACAATGAGCAGTTCTTC. Translated: CSARLVAGYNEQFF.

This clonotype was detected a few times. J is TRBJ2-3 and V is TRBV5-1, with TRBD2 matching 15 bases. Germline CDR1 SGHRS, CDR2 YFSETQ. This CDR3 is built from 18 residues. With V trimmed by 3 bases and J by 4 bases, 9 bases remained unmatched. This CDR3 reads CASSYGLAGGPVADTQYF. The DNA of the CDR3 is TGCGCCAGCAGCTACGGACTAGCGGGGGGGCCGGTGGCAGATACGCAGTATTTT.

This clonotype showed up just a few times. The gene calls are TRBV5-1 and TRBJ1-2; 7 nucleotides match TRBD1. The CDR3 totals 14 residues. Germline CDR1 SGHRS, CDR2 YFSETQ. The ends lost 3 bases at V and 3 bases at J; junction bases unmatched: 5. CDR3 loop: CASSSGQTHYGYTF. CDR3 nucleotide sequence: TGCGCCAGCAGCTCGGGACAGACTCACTATGGCTACACCTTC. Using reference TRBV5-1 and TRBJ1-2 for the parts outside the CDR3, the full variable domain is KAGVTQTPRYLIKTRGQQVTLSCSPISGHRSVSWYQQTPGQGLQFLFEYFSETQRNKGNFPGRFSGRQFSNSRSEMNVSTLELGDSALYLCASSSGQTHYGYTFGSGTRLTVV.

The sample holds a few counts of this clonotype. This chain uses TRBV11-1 with TRBJ2-2; 7 bases line up with TRBD2. Germline V gene data show CDR1 as SGHAT and CDR2 as FQDESV (reference sequence). The V and J ends lost 3 bases and 1 base, in that order; junction bases with no gene match: 11. The CDR3 loop spans 18 amino acids. The CDR3 DNA is TGTGCCAGCAGCTTGCGCCCCTTATCGGGGGGGAACACCGGGGAGCTGTTTTTT. Its protein is CASSLRPLSGGNTGELFF.